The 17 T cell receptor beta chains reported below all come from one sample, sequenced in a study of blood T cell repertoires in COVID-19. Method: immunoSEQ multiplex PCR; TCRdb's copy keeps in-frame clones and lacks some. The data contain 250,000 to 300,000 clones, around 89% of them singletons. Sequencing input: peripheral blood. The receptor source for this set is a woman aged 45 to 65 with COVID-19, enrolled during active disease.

The CDR3 DNA is TGTGCCAGTTTTAGGAACACCGGGGAGCTGTTTTTT. This translates into CASFRNTGELFF. This sequence joins TRBV6-5 and TRBJ2-2; D unclear. The CDR3 has 12 amino acids. The ends were cut back, 9 bases at V and 1 base at J, with 6 bases in the middle. Germline CDR1 and CDR2: MNHEY and SVGAGI.

CDR3 in amino acids: CASSSVAGEGTGELFF. The CDR3 bases are TGTGCCAGCAGTTCAGTAGCGGGAGAGGGGACCGGGGAGCTGTTTTTT. The chain combines TRBV28 with TRBJ2-2; 9 bases fit TRBD2. V lost 4 bases, J lost 5 bases, and 8 bases stayed unmatched. Germline V gives CDR1 MDHEN, CDR2 SYDVKM. The CDR3 has 16 residues. Based on the CDR3 plus reference TRBV28 and TRBJ2-2, the full variable domain is DVKVTQSSRYLVKRTGEKVFLECVQDMDHENMFWYRQDPGLGLRLIYFSYDVKMKEKGDIPEGYSVSREKKERFSLILESASTNQTSMYLCASSSVAGEGTGELFFGEGSRLTVL.

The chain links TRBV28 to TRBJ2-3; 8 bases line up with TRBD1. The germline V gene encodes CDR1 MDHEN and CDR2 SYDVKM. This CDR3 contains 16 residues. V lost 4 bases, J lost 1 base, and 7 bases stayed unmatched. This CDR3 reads CASSSQGAQGTDTQYF. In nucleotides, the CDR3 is TGTGCCAGCAGTTCGCAGGGGGCTCAGGGCACAGATACGCAGTATTTT.

For the CDR3, the DNA is TGTGCCAGCAGCTTACGGGTAGCCCTGGGCGGGGAGCTGTTTTTT. Encoded protein: CASSLRVALGGELFF. The chain has TRBV6-5 and TRBJ2-2; D is ambiguous. V lost 6 bases, J lost 7 bases, and 18 bases lay in between. CDR1 and CDR2 (germline): MNHEY, SVGAGI. The CDR3 is 15 residues long.

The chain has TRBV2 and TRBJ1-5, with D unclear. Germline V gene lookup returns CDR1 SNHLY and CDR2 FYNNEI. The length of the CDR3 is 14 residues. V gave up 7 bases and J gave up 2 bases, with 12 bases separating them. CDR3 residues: CASTEQFGNQPQHF. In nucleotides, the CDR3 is TGTGCCAGCACGGAGCAGTTTGGCAATCAGCCCCAGCATTTT.

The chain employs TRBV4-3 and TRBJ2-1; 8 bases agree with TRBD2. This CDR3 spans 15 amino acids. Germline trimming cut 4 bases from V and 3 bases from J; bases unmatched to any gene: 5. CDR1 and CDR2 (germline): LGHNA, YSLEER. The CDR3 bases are TGCGCCAGCAGCCCCCTCAGCGGGAGCTACAATGAGCAGTTCTTC. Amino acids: CASSPLSGSYNEQFF.

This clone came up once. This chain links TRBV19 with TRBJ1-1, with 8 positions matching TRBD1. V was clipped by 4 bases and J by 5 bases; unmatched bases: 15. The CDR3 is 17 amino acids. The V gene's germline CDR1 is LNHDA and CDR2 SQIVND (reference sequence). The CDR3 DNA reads TGTGCCAGTAGTAGTTTCGGACAGGGCTATTTTCGAACTGAAGCTTTCTTT. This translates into CASSSFGQGYFRTEAFF.

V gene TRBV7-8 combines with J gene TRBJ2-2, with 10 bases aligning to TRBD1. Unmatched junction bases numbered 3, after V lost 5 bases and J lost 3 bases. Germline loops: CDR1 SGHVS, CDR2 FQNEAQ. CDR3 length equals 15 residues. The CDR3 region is CASSQDRGYTGELFF. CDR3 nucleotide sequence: TGTGCCAGCAGCCAGGACAGGGGGTACACCGGGGAGCTGTTTTTT.

This chain's CDR3 is CATGWGTLDTDTQYF. The CDR3 bases are TGTGCAACCGGGTGGGGGACTCTTGACACAGATACGCAGTATTTT. This chain connects TRBV6-5 to TRBJ2-3; D is possibly TRBD2 (6 bases). The CDR3 length is 15 residues. CDR1 MNHEY and CDR2 SVGAGI come from the germline V gene.

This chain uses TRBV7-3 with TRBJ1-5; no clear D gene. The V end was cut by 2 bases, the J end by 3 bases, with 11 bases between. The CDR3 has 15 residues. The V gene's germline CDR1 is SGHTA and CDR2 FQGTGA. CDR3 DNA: TGTGCCAGCAGCTTAGATGGTCGGGTCAATCAGCCCCAGCATTTT. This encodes CASSLDGRVNQPQHF.

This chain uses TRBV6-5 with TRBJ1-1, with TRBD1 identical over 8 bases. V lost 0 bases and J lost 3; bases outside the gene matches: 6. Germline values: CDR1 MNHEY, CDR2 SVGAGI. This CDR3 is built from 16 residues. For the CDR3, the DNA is TGTGCCAGCAGTTACTCCTGGACAGGGAGTGACACTGAAGCTTTCTTT. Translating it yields CASSYSWTGSDTEAFF.

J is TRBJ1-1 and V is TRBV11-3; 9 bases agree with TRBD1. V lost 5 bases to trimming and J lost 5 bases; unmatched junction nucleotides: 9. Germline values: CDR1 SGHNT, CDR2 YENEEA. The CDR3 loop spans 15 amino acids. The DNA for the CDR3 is TGTGCCAGCAGCCAATCACAGGGGGCGTTTACTGAAGCTTTCTTT. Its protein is CASSQSQGAFTEAFF.

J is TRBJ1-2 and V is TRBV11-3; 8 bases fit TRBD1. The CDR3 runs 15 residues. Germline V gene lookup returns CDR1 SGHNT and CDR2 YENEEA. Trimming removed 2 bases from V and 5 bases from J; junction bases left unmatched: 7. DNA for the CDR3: TGTGCCAGCAGCTTAACGGACAGGGATCGATATGGCTACACCTTC. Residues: CASSLTDRDRYGYTF. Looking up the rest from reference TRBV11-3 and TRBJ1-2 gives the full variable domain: EAGVVQSPRYKIIEKKQPVAFWCNPISGHNTLYWYLQNLGQGPELLIRYENEEAVDDSQLPKDRFSAERLKGVDSTLKIQPAELGDSAVYLCASSLTDRDRYGYTFGSGTRLTVV.

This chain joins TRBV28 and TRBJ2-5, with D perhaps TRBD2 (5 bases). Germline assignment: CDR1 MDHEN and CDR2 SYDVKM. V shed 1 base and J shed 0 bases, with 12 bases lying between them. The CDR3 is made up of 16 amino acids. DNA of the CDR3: TGTGCCAGCAGTTTATTACGGGGTCCGGACCAAGAGACCCAGTACTTC. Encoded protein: CASSLLRGPDQETQYF. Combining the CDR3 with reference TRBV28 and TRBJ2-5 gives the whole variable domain DVKVTQSSRYLVKRTGEKVFLECVQDMDHENMFWYRQDPGLGLRLIYFSYDVKMKEKGDIPEGYSVSREKKERFSLILESASTNQTSMYLCASSLLRGPDQETQYFGPGTRLLVL.

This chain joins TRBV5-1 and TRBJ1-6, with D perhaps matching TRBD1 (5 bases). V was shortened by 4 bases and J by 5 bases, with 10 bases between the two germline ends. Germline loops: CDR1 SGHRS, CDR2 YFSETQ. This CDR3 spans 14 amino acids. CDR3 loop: CASSAGRNNSPLHF. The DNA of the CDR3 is TGCGCCAGCAGCGCGGGACGCAATAATTCACCCCTCCACTTT.

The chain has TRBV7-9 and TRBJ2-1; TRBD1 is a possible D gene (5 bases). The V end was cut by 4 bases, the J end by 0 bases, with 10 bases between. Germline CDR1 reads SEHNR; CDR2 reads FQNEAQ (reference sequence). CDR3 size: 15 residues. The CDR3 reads CASSYQGSSYNEQFF. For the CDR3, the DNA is TGTGCCAGCAGCTACCAGGGTAGCTCCTACAATGAGCAGTTCTTC.

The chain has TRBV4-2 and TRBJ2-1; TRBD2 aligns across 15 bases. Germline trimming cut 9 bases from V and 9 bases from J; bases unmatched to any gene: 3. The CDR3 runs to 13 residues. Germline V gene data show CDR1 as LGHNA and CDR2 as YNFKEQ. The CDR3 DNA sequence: TGTGCCAGTAGGACTAGCGGGAGGGTTGAGCAGTTCTTC. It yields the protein CASRTSGRVEQFF.